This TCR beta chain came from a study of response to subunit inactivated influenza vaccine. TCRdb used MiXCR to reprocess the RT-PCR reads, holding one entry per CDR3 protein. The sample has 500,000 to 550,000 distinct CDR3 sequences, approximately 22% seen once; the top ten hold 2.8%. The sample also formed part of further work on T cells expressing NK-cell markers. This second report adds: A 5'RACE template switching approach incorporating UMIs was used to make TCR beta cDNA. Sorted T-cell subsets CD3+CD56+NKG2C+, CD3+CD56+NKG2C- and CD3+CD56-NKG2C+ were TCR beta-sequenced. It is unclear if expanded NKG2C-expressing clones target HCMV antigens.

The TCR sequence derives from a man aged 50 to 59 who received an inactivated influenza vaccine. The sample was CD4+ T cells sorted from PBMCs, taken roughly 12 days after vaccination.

CDR3 residues: CSVEGQKAEAFF. In DNA, the CDR3 is TGCAGCGTTGAAGGACAGAAGGCTGAAGCTTTCTTT. The chain couples TRBV29-1 to TRBJ1-1, with D possibly matching TRBD1 (5 bases). The length of the CDR3 is 12 residues. Per the germline V gene, CDR1 is SQVTM and CDR2 is ANQGSEA. Between the trimmed V and J ends, which lost 1 base and 6 bases, there was a span of 9 bases.